Listed here are 11 T cell receptor beta chains from one sample, sequenced in a study of a mutant IDH1 vaccine in newly diagnosed glioma listed by TCRdb under 2021. Which antigens these TCRs recognize remains unknown. Libraries were built with the immunoSEQ multiplex PCR assay. TCRdb carries this immuneACCESS record with in-frame sequences only. Its versions omit some clonotypes, under half of them owing to an unresolved V gene in the studies checked, with the rest unexplained. The sample table shows around 40,000 clones, and 70% to 85% are seen once. The top ten constitute around 2.4% of the sample. The time point label here, explained by the study, means: week 23, last vaccination. A 20-mer mutant IDH1 peptide at 300 micrograms in Montanide made up each vaccine dose, which was injected subcutaneously together with topical imiquimod. The input for sequencing was PBMCs, taken from a glioma patient whose treatment included an IDH1 peptide vaccine. The receptors here all came from a woman between 18 and 29 years old with glioma. Some clones in this sample may be carry-over from other donors' samples.

The V gene is TRBV12-5, the J gene TRBJ1-1; D unclear. Germline CDR1 and CDR2: LGHNT and FRNRAP. This CDR3 is built from 11 residues. V was trimmed by 0 bases and J by 10 bases, leaving 6 bases between them. CDR3 DNA sequence: TGTGCTAGTGGTTTGGTTATCGGAGCTTTCTTT. This encodes CASGLVIGAFF.

The chain couples TRBV10-3 to TRBJ2-7; 9 nucleotides match TRBD2. This CDR3 is 14 amino acids long. CDR1 and CDR2 (germline): ENHRY, SYGVKD. J was trimmed by 0 bases and V by 7 bases; bases with no gene match: 4. The CDR3 DNA follows: TGTGCCATCAAAGGTAGCGGGAGCTCCTACGAGCAGTACTTC. It specifies CAIKGSGSSYEQYF.

This rearrangement joins TRBV18 to TRBJ1-5, with unresolved D. The CDR3 length is 15 residues. Trimming took off 2 bases at V and 4 bases at J, with 12 bases between the two ends. The germline V gene has CDR1 KGHSH and CDR2 LQKENI. Here the CDR3 DNA reads TGTGCCAGCTCACCATTGACCCAACGAAATCAGCCCCAGCATTTT. This gives the protein CASSPLTQRNQPQHF.

V is TRBV29-1 and J is TRBJ2-5; 12 bases align to TRBD2. Germline CDR1 is SQVTM and CDR2 is ANQGSEA. The CDR3 has 14 amino acids. Trimming at V came to 6 bases and at J to 5 bases, leaving 7 bases not matched to a gene. The CDR3 region is CSVLAGGPGETQYF. The CDR3 bases are TGCAGCGTCCTAGCGGGAGGGCCTGGGGAGACCCAGTACTTC.

CDR3 DNA: TGTGCCAGCAGGAGGGATCCCTTCGAGCAGTACTTC. Residues: CASRRDPFEQYF. The chain has TRBV25-1 and TRBJ2-7; a weak D match, TRBD2 (5 bases). The CDR3 length is 12 residues. CDR1 and CDR2 (germline): MGHDK, SYGVNS. V lost 6 bases to trimming and J lost 6 bases, with 12 bases between them.

The chain joins TRBV4-1 to TRBJ2-3; 9 nucleotides align to TRBD2. J lost 2 bases, V lost 6 bases, and 6 bases had no gene match. CDR3 size: 15 residues. Germline CDR1 MGHRA, CDR2 YSYEKL. CDR3 amino acids: CASSLERGVTDTQYF. CDR3 nucleotides: TGCGCCAGCAGTTTAGAGCGGGGGGTCACAGATACGCAGTATTTT.

This clone was detected only a few times. The chain recombines TRBV19 with TRBJ2-3; D not certain. Trimming took 5 bases from V and 6 from J, leaving 9 bases between them. Germline-derived CDR1 and CDR2 are LNHDA and SQIVND (reference sequence). The CDR3 length is 12 residues. CDR3 sequence (DNA): TGTGCCAGTAGTCCTAACGCCGATACGCAGTATTTT. Its protein is CASSPNADTQYF.

This clone was recorded only once. The gene calls are TRBV19 and TRBJ2-7; D gene uncertain. This CDR3 contains 9 residues. Per the germline V gene, CDR1 is LNHDA and CDR2 is SQIVND (reference sequence). Written as DNA, the CDR3 is TGTGAGGGAACCTACGAGCAGTACTTC. Translation: CEGTYEQYF.

The chain joins TRBV11-3 to TRBJ2-7; 12 nucleotides agree with TRBD2. V shed 8 bases and J 2 bases; nucleotides not matched to a gene: 10. Germline lookup yields CDR1 SGHNT and CDR2 YENEEA. This CDR3 region has 16 residues. Here the CDR3 reads CASGASGRAGAYEQYF. The CDR3 nucleotides read TGTGCCAGCGGGGCTAGCGGGAGGGCCGGGGCCTACGAGCAGTACTTC. Looking up the rest from reference TRBV11-3 and TRBJ2-7 gives the full variable domain: EAGVVQSPRYKIIEKKQPVAFWCNPISGHNTLYWYLQNLGQGPELLIRYENEEAVDDSQLPKDRFSAERLKGVDSTLKIQPAELGDSAVYLCASGASGRAGAYEQYFGPGTRLTVT.

The chain uses TRBV5-1 and TRBJ2-2, with D uncertain. This CDR3 has 15 amino acids. Germline assignment: CDR1 SGHRS and CDR2 YFSETQ. Trimming removed 4 bases at V and 1 base at J, with 11 bases between. CDR3: CASSLDGKNTGELFF. In DNA, the CDR3 is TGCGCCAGCAGCCTGGACGGAAAGAACACCGGGGAGCTGTTTTTT.

The rearrangement links TRBV2 to TRBJ1-6; the D gene is possibly TRBD1 (5 bases). Germline lookup yields CDR1 SNHLY and CDR2 FYNNEI. The CDR3 is 15 residues long. Trimming took off 4 bases at V and 8 bases at J, with 15 bases between the two ends. In nucleotides, the CDR3 is TGTGCCAGCAGTGGCCGGGACGGGCCCTATTCACCCCTCCACTTT. As protein: CASSGRDGPYSPLHF. Full variable domain (missing parts from reference TRBV2 and TRBJ1-6): EPEVTQTPSHQVTQMGQEVILRCVPISNHLYFYWYRQILGQKVEFLVSFYNNEISEKSEIFDDQFSVERPDGSNFTLKIRSTKLEDSAMYFCASSGRDGPYSPLHFGNGTRLTVT.